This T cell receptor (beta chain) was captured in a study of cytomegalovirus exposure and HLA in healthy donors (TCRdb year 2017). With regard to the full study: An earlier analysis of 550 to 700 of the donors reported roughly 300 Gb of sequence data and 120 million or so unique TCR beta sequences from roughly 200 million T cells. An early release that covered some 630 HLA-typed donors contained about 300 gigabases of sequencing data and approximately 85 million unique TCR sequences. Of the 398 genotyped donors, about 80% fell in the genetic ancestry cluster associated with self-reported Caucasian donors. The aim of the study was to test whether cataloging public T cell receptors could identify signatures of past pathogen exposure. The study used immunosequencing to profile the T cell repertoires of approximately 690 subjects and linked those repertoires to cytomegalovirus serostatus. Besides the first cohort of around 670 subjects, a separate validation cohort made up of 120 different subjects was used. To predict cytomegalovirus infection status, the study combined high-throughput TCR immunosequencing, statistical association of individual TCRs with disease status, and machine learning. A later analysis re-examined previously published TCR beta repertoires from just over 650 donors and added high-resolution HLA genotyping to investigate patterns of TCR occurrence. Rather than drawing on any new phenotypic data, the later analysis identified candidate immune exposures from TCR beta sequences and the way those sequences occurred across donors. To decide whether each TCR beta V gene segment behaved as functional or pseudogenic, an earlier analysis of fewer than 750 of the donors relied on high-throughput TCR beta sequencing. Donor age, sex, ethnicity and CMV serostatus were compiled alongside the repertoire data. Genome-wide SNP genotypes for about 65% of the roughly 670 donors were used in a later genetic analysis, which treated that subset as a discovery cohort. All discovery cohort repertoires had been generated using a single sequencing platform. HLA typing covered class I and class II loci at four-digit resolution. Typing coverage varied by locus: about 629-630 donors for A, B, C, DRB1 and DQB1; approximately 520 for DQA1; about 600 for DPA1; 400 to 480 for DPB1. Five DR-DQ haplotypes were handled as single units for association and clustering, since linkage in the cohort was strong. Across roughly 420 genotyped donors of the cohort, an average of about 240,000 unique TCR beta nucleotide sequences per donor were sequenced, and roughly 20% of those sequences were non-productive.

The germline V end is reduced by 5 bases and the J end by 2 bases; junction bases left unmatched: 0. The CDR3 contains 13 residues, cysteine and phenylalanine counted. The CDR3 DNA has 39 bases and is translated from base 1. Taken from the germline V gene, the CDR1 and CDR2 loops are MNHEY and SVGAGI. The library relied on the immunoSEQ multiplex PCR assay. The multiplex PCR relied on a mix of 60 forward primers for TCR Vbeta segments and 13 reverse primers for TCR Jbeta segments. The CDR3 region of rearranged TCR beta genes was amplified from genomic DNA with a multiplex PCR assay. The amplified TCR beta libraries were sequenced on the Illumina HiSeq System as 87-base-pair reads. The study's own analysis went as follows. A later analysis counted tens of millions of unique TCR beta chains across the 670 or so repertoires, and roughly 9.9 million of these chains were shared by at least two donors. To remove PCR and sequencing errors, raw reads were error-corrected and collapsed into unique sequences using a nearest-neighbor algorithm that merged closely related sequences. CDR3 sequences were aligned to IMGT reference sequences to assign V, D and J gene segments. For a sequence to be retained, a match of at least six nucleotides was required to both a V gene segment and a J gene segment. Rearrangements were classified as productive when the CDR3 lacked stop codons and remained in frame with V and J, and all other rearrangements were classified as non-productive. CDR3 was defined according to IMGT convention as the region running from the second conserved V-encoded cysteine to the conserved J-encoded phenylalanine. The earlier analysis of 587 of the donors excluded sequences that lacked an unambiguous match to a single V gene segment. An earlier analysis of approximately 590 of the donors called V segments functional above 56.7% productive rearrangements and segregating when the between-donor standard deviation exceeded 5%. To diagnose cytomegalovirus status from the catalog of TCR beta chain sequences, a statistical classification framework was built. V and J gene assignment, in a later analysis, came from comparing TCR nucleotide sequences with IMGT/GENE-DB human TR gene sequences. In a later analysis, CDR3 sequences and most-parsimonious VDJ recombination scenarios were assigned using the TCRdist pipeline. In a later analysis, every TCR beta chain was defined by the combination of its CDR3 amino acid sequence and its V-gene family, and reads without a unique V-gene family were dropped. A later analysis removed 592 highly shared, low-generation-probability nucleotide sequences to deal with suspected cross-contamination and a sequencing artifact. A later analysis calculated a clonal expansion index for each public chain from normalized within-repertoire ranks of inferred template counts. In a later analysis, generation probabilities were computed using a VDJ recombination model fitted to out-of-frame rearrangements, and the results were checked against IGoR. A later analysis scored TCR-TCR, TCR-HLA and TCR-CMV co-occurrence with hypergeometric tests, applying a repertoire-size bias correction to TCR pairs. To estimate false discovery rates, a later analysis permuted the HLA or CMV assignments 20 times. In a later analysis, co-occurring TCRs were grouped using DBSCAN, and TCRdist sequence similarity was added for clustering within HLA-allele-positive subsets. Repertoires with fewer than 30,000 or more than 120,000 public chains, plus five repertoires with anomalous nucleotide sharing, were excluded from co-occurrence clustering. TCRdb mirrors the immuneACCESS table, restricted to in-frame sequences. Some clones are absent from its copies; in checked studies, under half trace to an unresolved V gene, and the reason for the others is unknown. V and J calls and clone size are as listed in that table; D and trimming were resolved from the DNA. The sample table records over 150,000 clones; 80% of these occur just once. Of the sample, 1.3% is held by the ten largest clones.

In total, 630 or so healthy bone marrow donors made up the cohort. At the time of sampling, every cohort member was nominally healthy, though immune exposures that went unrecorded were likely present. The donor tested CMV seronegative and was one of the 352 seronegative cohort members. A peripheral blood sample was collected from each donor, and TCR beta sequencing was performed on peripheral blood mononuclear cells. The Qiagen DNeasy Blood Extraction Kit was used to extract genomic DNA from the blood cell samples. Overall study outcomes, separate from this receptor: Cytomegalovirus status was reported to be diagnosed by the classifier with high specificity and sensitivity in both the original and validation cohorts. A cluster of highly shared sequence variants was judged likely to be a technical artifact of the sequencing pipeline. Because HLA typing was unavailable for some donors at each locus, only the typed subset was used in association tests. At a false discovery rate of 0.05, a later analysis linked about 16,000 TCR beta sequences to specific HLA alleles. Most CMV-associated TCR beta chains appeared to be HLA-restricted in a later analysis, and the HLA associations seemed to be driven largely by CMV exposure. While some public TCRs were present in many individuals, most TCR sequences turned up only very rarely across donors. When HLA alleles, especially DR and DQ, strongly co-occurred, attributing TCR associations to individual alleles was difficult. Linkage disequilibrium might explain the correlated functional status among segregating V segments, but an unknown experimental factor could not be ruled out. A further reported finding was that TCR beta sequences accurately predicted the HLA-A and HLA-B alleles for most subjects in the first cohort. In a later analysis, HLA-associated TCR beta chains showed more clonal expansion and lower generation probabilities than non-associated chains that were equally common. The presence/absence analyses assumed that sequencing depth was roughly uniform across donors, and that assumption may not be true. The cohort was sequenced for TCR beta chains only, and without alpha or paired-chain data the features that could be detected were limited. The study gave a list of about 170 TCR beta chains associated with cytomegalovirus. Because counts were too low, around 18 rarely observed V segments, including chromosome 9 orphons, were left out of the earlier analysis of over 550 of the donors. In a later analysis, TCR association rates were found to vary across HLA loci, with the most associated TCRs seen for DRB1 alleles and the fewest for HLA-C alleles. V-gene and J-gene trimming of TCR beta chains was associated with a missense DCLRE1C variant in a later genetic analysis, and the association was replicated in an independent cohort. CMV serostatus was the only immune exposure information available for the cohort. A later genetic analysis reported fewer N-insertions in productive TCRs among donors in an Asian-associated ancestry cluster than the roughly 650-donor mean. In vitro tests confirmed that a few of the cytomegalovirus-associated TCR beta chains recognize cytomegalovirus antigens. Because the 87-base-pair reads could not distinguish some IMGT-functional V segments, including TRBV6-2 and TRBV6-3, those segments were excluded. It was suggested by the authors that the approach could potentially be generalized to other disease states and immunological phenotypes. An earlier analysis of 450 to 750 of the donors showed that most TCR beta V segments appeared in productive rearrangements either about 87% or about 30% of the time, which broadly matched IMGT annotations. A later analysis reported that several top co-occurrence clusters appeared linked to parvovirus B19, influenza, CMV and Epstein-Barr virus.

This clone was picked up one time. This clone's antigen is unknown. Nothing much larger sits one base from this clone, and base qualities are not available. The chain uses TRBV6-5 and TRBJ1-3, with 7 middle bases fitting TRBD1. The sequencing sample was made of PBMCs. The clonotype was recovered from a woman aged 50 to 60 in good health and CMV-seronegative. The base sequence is TGTGCCAGCAGTGGGACAGCTGGAAACACCATATATTTT. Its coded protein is CASSGTAGNTIYF.